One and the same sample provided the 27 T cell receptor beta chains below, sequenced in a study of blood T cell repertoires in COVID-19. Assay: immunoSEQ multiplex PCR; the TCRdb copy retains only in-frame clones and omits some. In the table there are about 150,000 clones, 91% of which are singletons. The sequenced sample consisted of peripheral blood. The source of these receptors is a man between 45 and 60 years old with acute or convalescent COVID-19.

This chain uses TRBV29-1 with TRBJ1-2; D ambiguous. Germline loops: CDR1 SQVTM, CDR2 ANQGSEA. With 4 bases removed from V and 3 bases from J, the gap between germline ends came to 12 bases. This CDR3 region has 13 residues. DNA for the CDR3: TGCAGCGTTGTAGTATGGGGAGACTATGGCTACACCTTC. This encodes CSVVVWGDYGYTF. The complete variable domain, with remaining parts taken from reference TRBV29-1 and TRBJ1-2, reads SAVISQKPSRDICQRGTSLTIQCQVDSQVTMMFWYRQQPGQSLTLIATANQGSEATYESGFVIDKFPISRPNLTFSTLTVSNMSPEDSSIYLCSVVVWGDYGYTFGSGTRLTVV.

The CDR3 DNA sequence: TGCGCCAGCAGCCAATTCCAGACAGATACGCAGTATTTT. Protein product: CASSQFQTDTQYF. The V and J genes are TRBV4-1 and TRBJ2-3; no clear D gene. The V end was cut by 2 bases, the J end by 3 bases, with 6 bases between. This CDR3 region has 13 residues. The germline gives CDR1 MGHRA, CDR2 YSYEKL.

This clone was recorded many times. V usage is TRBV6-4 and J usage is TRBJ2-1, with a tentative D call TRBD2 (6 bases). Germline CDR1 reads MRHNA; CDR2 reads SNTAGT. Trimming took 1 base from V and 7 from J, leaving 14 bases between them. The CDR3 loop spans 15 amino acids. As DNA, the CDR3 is TGTGCCAGCAGTGACTTGGTTGGAAGCGGGAATGAGCAGTTCTTC. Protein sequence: CASSDLVGSGNEQFF.

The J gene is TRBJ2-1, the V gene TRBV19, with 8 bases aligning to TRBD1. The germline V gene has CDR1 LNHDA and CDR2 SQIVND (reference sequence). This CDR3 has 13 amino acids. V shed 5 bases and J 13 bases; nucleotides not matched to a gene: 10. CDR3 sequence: CASSPEGDRQQFF. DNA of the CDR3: TGTGCCAGTAGTCCAGAAGGGGACAGGCAACAGTTCTTC.

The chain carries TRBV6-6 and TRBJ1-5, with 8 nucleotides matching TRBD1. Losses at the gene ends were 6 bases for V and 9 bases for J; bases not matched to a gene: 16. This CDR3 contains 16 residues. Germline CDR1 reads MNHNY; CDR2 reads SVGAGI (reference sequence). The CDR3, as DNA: TGTGCCAGCAGCAGGGGGCAGGGGGCCTCTATTCGGCCCCAGCATTTT. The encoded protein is CASSRGQGASIRPQHF.

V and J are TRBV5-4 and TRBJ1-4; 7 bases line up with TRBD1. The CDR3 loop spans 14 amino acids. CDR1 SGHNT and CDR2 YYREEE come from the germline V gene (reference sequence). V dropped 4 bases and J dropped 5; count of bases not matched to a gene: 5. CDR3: CASSPGQRNEKLFF. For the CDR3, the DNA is TGTGCCAGCAGCCCGGGACAGAGGAATGAAAAACTGTTTTTT.

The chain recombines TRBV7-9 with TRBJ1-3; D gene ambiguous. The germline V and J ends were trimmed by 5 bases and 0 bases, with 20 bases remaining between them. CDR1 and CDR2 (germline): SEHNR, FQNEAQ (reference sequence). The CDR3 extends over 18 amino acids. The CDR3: CASSPRVRTADSGNTIYF. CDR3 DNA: TGTGCCAGCAGCCCTAGAGTCCGCACAGCGGACTCTGGAAACACCATATATTTT. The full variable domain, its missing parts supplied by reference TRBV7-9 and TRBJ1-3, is DTGVSQNPRHKITKRGQNVTFRCDPISEHNRLYWYRQTLGQGPEFLTYFQNEAQLEKSRLLSDRFSAERPKGSFSTLEIQRTEQGDSAMYLCASSPRVRTADSGNTIYFGEGSWLTVV.

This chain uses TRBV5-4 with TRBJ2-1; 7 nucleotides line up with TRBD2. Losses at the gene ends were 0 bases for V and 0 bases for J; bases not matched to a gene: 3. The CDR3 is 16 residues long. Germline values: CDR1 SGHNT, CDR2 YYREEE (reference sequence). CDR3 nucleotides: TGTGCCAGCAGCTTGGGGACTAGAGGCTCCTACAATGAGCAGTTCTTC. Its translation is CASSLGTRGSYNEQFF.

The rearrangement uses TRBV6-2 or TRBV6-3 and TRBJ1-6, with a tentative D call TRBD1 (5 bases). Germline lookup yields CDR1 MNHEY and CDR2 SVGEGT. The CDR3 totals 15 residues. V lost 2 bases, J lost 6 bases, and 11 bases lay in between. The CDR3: CASSYRTGLNSPLHF. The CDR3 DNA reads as TGTGCCAGCAGTTACCGGACGGGACTTAATTCACCCCTCCACTTT.

CDR3 bases: TGCAGCGTTACCAGGGGGCTGGGGAACACTGAAGCTTTCTTT. Its protein product is CSVTRGLGNTEAFF. The J gene is TRBJ1-1, the V gene TRBV29-1; 8 bases map to TRBD1. The germline V gene has CDR1 SQVTM and CDR2 ANQGSEA. The ends lost 5 bases at V and 1 base at J; junction bases unmatched: 6. CDR3 length: 14 amino acids.

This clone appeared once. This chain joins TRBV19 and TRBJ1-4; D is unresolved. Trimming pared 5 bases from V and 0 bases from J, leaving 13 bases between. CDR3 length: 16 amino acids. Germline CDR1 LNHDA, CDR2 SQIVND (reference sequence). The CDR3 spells CASSEAGGSTNEKLFF. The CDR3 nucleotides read TGTGCCAGTAGTGAAGCCGGAGGTTCAACTAATGAAAAACTGTTTTTT.

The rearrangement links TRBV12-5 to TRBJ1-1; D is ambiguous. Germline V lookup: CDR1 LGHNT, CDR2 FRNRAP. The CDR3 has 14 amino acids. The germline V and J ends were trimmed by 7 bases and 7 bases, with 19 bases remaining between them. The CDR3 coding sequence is TGTGCTAGTGCCCGGGAGGTGGGATATAGTGAAGCTTTCTTT. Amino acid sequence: CASAREVGYSEAFF. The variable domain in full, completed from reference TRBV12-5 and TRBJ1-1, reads DARVTQTPRHKVTEMGQEVTMRCQPILGHNTVFWYRQTMMQGLELLAYFRNRAPLDDSGMPKDRFSAEMPDATLATLKIQPSEPRDSAVYFCASAREVGYSEAFFGQGTRLTVV.

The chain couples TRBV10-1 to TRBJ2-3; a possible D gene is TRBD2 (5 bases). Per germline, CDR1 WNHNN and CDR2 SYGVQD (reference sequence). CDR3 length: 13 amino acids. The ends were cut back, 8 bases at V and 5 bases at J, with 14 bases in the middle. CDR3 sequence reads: CASAEGPRDTQYF. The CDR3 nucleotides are TGCGCCAGCGCCGAGGGTCCCAGAGATACGCAGTATTTT.

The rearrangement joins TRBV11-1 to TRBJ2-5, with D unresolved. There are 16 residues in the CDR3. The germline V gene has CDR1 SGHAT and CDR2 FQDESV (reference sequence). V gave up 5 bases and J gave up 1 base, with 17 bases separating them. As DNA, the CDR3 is TGTGCCAGCAGCCTCAGCTTAGTGGCAGGCCAAGAGACCCAGTACTTC. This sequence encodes CASSLSLVAGQETQYF. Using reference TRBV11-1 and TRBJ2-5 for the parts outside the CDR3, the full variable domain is EAEVAQSPRYKITEKSQAVAFWCDPISGHATLYWYRQILGQGPELLVQFQDESVVDDSQLPKDRFSAERLKGVDSTLKIQPAELGDSAMYLCASSLSLVAGQETQYFGPGTRLLVL.

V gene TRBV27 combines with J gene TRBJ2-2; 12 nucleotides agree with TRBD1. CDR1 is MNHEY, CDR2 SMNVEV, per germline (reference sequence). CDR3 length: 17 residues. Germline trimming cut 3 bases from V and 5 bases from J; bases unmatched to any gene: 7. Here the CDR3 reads CASSFRDRGRGTGELFF. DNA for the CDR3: TGTGCCAGCAGTTTCAGGGACAGGGGGCGAGGGACCGGGGAGCTGTTTTTT.

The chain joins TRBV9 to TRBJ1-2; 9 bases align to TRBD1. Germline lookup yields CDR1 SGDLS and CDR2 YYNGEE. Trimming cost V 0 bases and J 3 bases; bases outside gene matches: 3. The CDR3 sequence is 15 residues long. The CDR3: CASSVGTGGYYGYTF. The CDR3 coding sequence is TGTGCCAGCAGCGTAGGTACAGGGGGCTACTATGGCTACACCTTC.

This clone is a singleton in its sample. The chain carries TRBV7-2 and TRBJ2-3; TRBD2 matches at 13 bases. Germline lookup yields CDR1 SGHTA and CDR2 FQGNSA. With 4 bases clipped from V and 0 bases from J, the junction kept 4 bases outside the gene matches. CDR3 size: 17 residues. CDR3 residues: CASSSTSGGPSTDTQYF. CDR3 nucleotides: TGTGCCAGCAGCTCGACTAGCGGGGGGCCTAGCACAGATACGCAGTATTTT.

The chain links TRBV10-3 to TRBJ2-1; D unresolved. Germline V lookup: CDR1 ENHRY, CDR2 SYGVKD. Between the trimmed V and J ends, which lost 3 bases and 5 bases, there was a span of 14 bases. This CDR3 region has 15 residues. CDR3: CAISDSLGADNEQFF. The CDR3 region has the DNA TGTGCCATCAGTGACTCGTTGGGCGCCGACAATGAGCAGTTCTTC.

The CDR3 DNA reads as TGTGCCAGCAGCAAAGGACAGCTCTACGAGCAGTACGTC. It specifies CASSKGQLYEQYV. The rearrangement joins TRBV21-1 to TRBJ2-7; the D segment call TRBD1 is taken from the table without a DNA check. TRBV21-1 is listed as a pseudogene. CDR3 length: 13 amino acids.

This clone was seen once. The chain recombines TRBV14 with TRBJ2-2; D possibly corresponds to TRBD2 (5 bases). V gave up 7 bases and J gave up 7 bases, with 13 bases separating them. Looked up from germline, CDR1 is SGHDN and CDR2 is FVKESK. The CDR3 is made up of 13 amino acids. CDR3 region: CASTRSVHGELFF. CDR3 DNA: TGTGCCAGCACGCGTAGCGTTCACGGGGAGCTGTTTTTT.

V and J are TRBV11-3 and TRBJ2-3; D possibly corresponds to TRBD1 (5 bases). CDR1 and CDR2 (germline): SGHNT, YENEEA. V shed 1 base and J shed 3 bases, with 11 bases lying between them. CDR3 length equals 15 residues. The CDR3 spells CASSLVQGGTDTQYF. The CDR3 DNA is TGTGCCAGCAGCTTAGTGCAGGGCGGAACAGATACGCAGTATTTT.

The CDR3 protein is CASSLGTGSYNEQFF. As DNA, the CDR3 is TGTGCCAGCAGCTTAGGGACAGGCTCCTACAATGAGCAGTTCTTC. This chain joins TRBV7-9 and TRBJ2-1; 7 nucleotides agree with TRBD1. The length of the CDR3 is 15 residues. J lost 0 bases, V lost 1 base, and 0 bases had no gene match. CDR1 is SEHNR and CDR2 is FQNEAQ in the germline V gene (reference sequence).

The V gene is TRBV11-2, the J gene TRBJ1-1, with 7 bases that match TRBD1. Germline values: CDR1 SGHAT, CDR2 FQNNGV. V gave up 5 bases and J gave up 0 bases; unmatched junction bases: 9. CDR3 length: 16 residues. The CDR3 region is CASSSGQVNMNTEAFF. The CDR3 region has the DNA TGTGCCAGCAGCAGTGGACAGGTCAATATGAACACTGAAGCTTTCTTT.

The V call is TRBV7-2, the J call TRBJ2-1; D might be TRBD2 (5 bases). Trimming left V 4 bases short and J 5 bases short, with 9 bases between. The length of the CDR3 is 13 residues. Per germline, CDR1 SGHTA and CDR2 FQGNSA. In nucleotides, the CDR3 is TGTGCCAGCAGCTCCGGGATGAACAATGAGCAGTTCTTC. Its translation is CASSSGMNNEQFF.

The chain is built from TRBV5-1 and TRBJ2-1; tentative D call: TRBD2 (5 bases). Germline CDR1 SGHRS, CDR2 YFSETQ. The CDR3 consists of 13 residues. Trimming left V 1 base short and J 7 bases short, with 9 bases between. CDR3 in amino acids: CASSLPGLNEQFF. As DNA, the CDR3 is TGCGCCAGCAGCTTGCCGGGATTGAATGAGCAGTTCTTC.

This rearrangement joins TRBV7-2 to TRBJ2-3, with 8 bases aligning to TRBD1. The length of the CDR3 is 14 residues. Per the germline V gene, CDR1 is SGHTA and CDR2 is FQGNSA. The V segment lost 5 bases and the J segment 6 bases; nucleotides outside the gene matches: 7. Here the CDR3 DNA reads TGTGCCAGCAGCCCGGACAGGGCAAGCGATACGCAGTATTTT. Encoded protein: CASSPDRASDTQYF.

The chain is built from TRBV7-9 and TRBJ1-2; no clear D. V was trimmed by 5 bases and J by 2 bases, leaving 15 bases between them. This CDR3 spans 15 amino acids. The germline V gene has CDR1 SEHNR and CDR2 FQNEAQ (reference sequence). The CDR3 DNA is TGTGCCAGCAGCCAAGAACCATCCGGGAACTATGGCTACACCTTC. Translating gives CASSQEPSGNYGYTF.